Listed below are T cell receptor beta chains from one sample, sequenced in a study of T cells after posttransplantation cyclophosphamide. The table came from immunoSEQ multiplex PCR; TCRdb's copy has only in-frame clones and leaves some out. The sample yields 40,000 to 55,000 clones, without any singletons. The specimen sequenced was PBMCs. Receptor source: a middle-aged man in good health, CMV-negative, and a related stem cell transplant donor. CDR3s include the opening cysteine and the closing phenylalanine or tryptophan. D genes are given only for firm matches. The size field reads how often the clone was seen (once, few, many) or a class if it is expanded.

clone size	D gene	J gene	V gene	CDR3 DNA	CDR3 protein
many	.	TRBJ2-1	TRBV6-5	TGTGCCAGCAGACCCATACACCGTAATGAGCAGTTCTTC	CASRPIHRNEQFF
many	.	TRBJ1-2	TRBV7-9	TGTGCCAGCAGCTTCGGGACACCGAACTATGGCTACACCTTC	CASSFGTPNYGYTF
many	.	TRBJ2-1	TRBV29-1	TGCAGCGTTGATAGCGGCTACAATGAGCAGTTCTTC	CSVDSGYNEQFF
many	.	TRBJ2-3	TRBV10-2	TGCGCCAGCAGTTCCCAAGCGGTAATAGTCACAGATACGCAGTATTTT	CASSSQAVIVTDTQYF
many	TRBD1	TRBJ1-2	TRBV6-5	TGTGCCAGCACTGGGACAGGGTACTTCTATGGCTACACCTTC	CASTGTGYFYGYTF
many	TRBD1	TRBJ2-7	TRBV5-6	TGTGCCAGCAGCTGGGGACAGGGGTTTATCTACGAGCAGTACTTC	CASSWGQGFIYEQYF
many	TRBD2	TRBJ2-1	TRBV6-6	TGTGCCAGGAGTGCGGGACTAGCGGCCGGTGAGCAGTTCTTC	CARSAGLAAGEQFF
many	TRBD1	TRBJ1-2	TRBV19	TGTGCCAGTAGACCTGCAGGGGGAGACAGCAACTATGGCTACACCTTC	CASRPAGGDSNYGYTF
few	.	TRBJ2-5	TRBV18	TGTGCCAGCTCACCACTCAGTGGAGGCCAAGAGACCCAGTACTTC	CASSPLSGGQETQYF
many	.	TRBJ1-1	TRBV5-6	TGTGCCAGCAGCTTACAGGGCACTGAAGCTTTCTTT	CASSLQGTEAFF
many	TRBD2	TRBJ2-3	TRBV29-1	TGCAGCGTCCGGCTTACTAGCGGGAGCACAGATACGCAGTATTTT	CSVRLTSGSTDTQYF
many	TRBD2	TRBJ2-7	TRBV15	TGTGCCACCAGCAACGGACTAGCGGGAGGTCCCTACGAGCAGTACTTC	CATSNGLAGGPYEQYF